Presented here are 15 T cell receptor beta chains from one specimen sequenced in a study of regulatory T cells in long-lasting Graves disease. Time point of the sample: newly diagnosed GD, antithyroid drugs for less than 3 months. Generation of the TCR library employed RNA extracted from PBMCs. The TCR beta library used iRepertoire HTBI primers with Arm-PCR amplification of CDR3. TCRdb re-analysed the multiplex PCR reads in MiXCR, keeping a single row per CDR3 protein. The sample consists of approximately 310,000 distinct CDR3 sequences, about a sixth of them appearing once. The material sequenced was peripheral blood mononuclear cells (PBMCs), taken at new diagnosis, from a patient treated with antithyroid drugs. The receptors here all came from a female donor with Graves disease.

This clonotype was seen only a few times. The genes are TRBV11-3 and TRBJ2-2, with D possibly matching TRBD2 (6 bases). The germline V gene encodes CDR1 SGHNT and CDR2 YENEEA. The V and J ends lost 5 bases and 5 bases respectively, with 21 bases between them. CDR3 length equals 17 residues. The CDR3 bases are TGTGCCAGCAGCCCCTCATTCCGGGAGAGGAGGACCGGGGAGCTGTTTTTT. Protein product: CASSPSFRERRTGELFF. The full variable domain, in which reference TRBV11-3 and TRBJ2-2 provide the parts outside the CDR3, is EAGVVQSPRYKIIEKKQPVAFWCNPISGHNTLYWYLQNLGQGPELLIRYENEEAVDDSQLPKDRFSAERLKGVDSTLKIQPAELGDSAVYLCASSPSFRERRTGELFFGEGSRLTVL.

At least ten counts were recorded for this clonotype. The rearrangement uses TRBV27 and TRBJ2-7; D gene ambiguous. Germline CDR1 is MNHEY and CDR2 is SMNVEV (reference sequence). V was shortened by 3 bases and J by 2 bases, with 14 bases between the two germline ends. This CDR3 spans 15 amino acids. CDR3 coding DNA: TGTGCCAGCAGTTTGAGCAGCAAAGACACCTACGAGCAGTACTTC. It encodes CASSLSSKDTYEQYF.

This clonotype was detected ten times or more. This chain uses TRBV28 with TRBJ2-7; D is perhaps TRBD2 (6 bases). Germline lookup yields CDR1 MDHEN and CDR2 SYDVKM. V shed 5 bases and J shed 2 bases, with 13 bases lying between them. The CDR3 is 14 amino acids. The CDR3 is CASSPLGEAYEQYF. CDR3 bases: TGTGCCAGCAGTCCCCTCGGGGAGGCCTACGAGCAGTACTTC.

This clonotype was detected a few times. The V gene is TRBV7-8, the J gene TRBJ2-7, with a possible D match to TRBD1 (5 bases). Looked up from germline, CDR1 is SGHVS and CDR2 is FQNEAQ. This CDR3 contains 14 residues. The V end lost 5 bases, the J end lost 5 bases, and 16 bases lay between the germline ends. This chain's CDR3 is CASSTELTGHEQYF. Here the CDR3 DNA reads TGTGCCAGCAGCACTGAACTAACAGGCCACGAGCAGTACTTC.

At least ten counts were recorded for this clonotype. The chain recombines TRBV12-3 or TRBV12-4 with TRBJ2-2; D remains unclear. V dropped 5 bases and J dropped 4 bases, with 8 bases sitting between them. The CDR3 sequence is 13 residues long. DNA of the CDR3: TGTGCCAGCAGTGCCCTATTCACCGGGGAGCTGTTTTTT. This sequence encodes CASSALFTGELFF.

The gene calls are TRBV6-1 and TRBJ2-5; the match to TRBD2 covers 7 bases. V lost 4 bases and J lost 5; bases outside the gene matches: 10. The germline gives CDR1 MNHNS, CDR2 SASEGT. This CDR3 comprises 15 residues. The CDR3 nucleotides read TGTGCCAGCAGTGGAAGACTAGCCCGAGGGGAGACCCAGTACTTC. Translated, it gives CASSGRLARGETQYF.

This clonotype was seen only a few times. The chain uses TRBV28 and TRBJ2-1; 10 bases are a match to TRBD2. J was trimmed by 6 bases and V by 5 bases; bases with no gene match: 10. The CDR3 contains 16 residues. The germline gives CDR1 MDHEN, CDR2 SYDVKM. The chain's CDR3 is CASSRPTSGISNEQFF. In DNA form, the CDR3 reads TGTGCCAGCAGTCGACCTACTAGCGGGATATCCAATGAGCAGTTCTTC.

This clonotype appeared many times. V and J are TRBV7-2 and TRBJ2-2; TRBD1 is a possible D gene (6 bases). The germline gives CDR1 SGHTA, CDR2 FQGNSA. CDR3 length: 15 residues. V was pared by 7 bases and J by 1 base, with 13 bases between. The CDR3 DNA is TGTGCCAGCACCCCAGACAGGATGAACACCGGGGAGCTGTTTTTT. Translating gives CASTPDRMNTGELFF.

In this sample, this clonotype turned up many times. J is TRBJ1-1 and V is TRBV2; D remains unclear. The CDR3 covers 13 residues. V lost 9 bases and J 2 bases, leaving 13 bases between the germline ends. Per germline, CDR1 SNHLY and CDR2 FYNNEI. The CDR3 loop reads CASFRSRNTEAFF. The CDR3 region has the DNA TGTGCCAGTTTCCGGTCCAGAAACACTGAAGCTTTCTTT.

Concerning this clonotype: A read error is likely here: a far larger clone is one base away. The rearrangement links TRBV11-2 to TRBJ2-5, with 7 bases lining up with TRBD2. The end of the DNA aligns better with TRBJ2-1, so the J call may be wrong. The V gene's germline CDR1 is SGHAT and CDR2 FQNNGV. The CDR3 consists of 15 residues. The CDR3 here is CASSTWGLLYNGQFF. In DNA, the CDR3 is TGTGCCAGCAGCACCTGGGGACTACTATACAATGGGCAGTTCTTC.

This clonotype was found many times. The V and J genes are TRBV30 and TRBJ2-3, with D perhaps TRBD2 (5 bases). Looked up from germline, CDR1 is GTSNPN and CDR2 is SVGIG (reference sequence). Trimming pared 4 bases from V and 2 bases from J, leaving 16 bases between. The CDR3 length is 15 residues. CDR3 coding DNA: TGTGCCTGGAAGAGGTTCGGGATCCCCACAGATACGCAGTATTTT. This translates into CAWKRFGIPTDTQYF.

This clonotype was seen a few times. The V gene is TRBV9, the J gene TRBJ2-2; unclear D gene. Per the germline V gene, CDR1 is SGDLS and CDR2 is YYNGEE. The CDR3 has 15 amino acids. V gave up 0 bases and J gave up 5 bases, with 11 bases separating them. Written as DNA, the CDR3 is TGTGCCAGCAGCGTAGATGGGGTCCGAACCGGGGAGCTGTTTTTT. Protein: CASSVDGVRTGELFF. Drawing the rest from reference TRBV9 and TRBJ2-2, the complete variable domain is DSGVTQTPKHLITATGQRVTLRCSPRSGDLSVYWYQQSLDQGLQFLIQYYNGEERAKGNILERFSAQQFPDLHSELNLSSLELGDSALYFCASSVDGVRTGELFFGEGSRLTVL.

The sample holds many counts of this clonotype. The genes are TRBV5-6 and TRBJ2-7, with D unclear. CDR3 length equals 14 residues. Germline assignment: CDR1 SGHDT and CDR2 YYEEEE. V lost 3 bases, J lost 3 bases, and 13 bases lay in between. CDR3 in DNA: TGTGCCAGCAGCTCAATACCGACGGGCTACGAGCAGTACTTC. Translation gives CASSSIPTGYEQYF. Combining the CDR3 with reference TRBV5-6 and TRBJ2-7 gives the whole variable domain DAGVTQSPTHLIKTRGQQVTLRCSPKSGHDTVSWYQQALGQGPQFIFQYYEEEERQRGNFPDRFSGHQFPNYSSELNVNALLLGDSALYLCASSSIPTGYEQYFGPGTRLTVT.

This clonotype has a count of ten or more. The V gene is TRBV7-6, the J gene TRBJ2-7, with 11 bases identical to TRBD2. The trim removed 1 base at V and 5 bases at J, leaving 7 bases unmatched. The CDR3 length is 16 residues. CDR1 is SGHVS and CDR2 is FNYEAQ in the germline V gene. Here the CDR3 DNA reads TGTGCCAGCAGCTTAGTGTCACTAGCGGGAGCCAACGAGCAGTACTTC. It translates to CASSLVSLAGANEQYF.

In regard to this clonotype: Since a far larger clone is one base different, this is likely a read error. The V and J genes are TRBV12-3 or TRBV12-4 and TRBJ2-3; D gene ambiguous. The J call may be wrong; the DNA end is better matched by TRBJ1-1. The CDR3 is made up of 15 amino acids. The CDR3 nucleotides read TGTGCCAGCAGCCCGAGTGTTGGGAAGAACATTGAAGCTTTCTTT. Its translation is CASSPSVGKNIEAFF.